These 8 T cell receptor beta chains were all obtained from the same sample, sequenced in a study of cytomegalovirus exposure and HLA in healthy donors. PCR was performed using 60 Vbeta and 13 Jbeta primers. Sequencing was performed with immunoSEQ multiplex PCR; in TCRdb, only in-frame clones are kept and a portion is missing. Found here are approximately 220,000 clones, 76% of them singletons; the top ten hold under 0.8%. Sequencing was carried out using PBMCs. These receptors all come from a man aged 18 to 30 in good health and CMV-seronegative.

The V call is TRBV6-5, the J call TRBJ2-1, with a possible D match to TRBD2 (6 bases). This CDR3 region has 14 residues. Per germline, CDR1 MNHEY and CDR2 SVGAGI. Trimming shortened V by 5 bases and J by 3 bases, and 11 bases separated the two germline ends. CDR3 residues: CASSKGLLYNEQFF. CDR3 coding DNA: TGTGCCAGCAGTAAGGGACTGCTCTACAATGAGCAGTTCTTC.

This CDR3 is CASSPPTSGADNEQFF. The CDR3 bases are TGCGCCAGCAGCCCACCGACTAGCGGGGCCGACAATGAGCAGTTCTTC. J is TRBJ2-1 and V is TRBV5-1, with 11 positions matching TRBD2. From germline, CDR1 is SGHRS and CDR2 YFSETQ. CDR3 size: 16 residues. Trimming removed 4 bases from V and 5 bases from J; junction bases left unmatched: 8. The full variable domain, with the rest looked up from reference TRBV5-1 and TRBJ2-1, is KAGVTQTPRYLIKTRGQQVTLSCSPISGHRSVSWYQQTPGQGLQFLFEYFSETQRNKGNFPGRFSGRQFSNSRSEMNVSTLELGDSALYLCASSPPTSGADNEQFFGPGTRLTVL.

The CDR3 protein is CATSSQRGGPYEQYF. The CDR3 DNA follows: TGTGCCACCAGCTCCCAGCGGGGAGGTCCCTACGAGCAGTACTTC. The chain recombines TRBV15 with TRBJ2-5; TRBD2 aligns across 7 bases. The J call may be wrong; the DNA end is better matched by TRBJ2-7. Germline V lookup: CDR1 LNHNV, CDR2 YYDKDF (reference sequence). The CDR3 runs to 15 residues.

The rearrangement links TRBV6-1 to TRBJ1-3; D is possibly TRBD1 (5 bases). The CDR3 covers 14 residues. V lost 5 bases and J lost 4, with 12 bases in between. Per germline, CDR1 MNHNS and CDR2 SASEGT. In DNA, the CDR3 is TGTGCCAGCAGTAACACAGGTCCAGGAAACACCATATATTTT. The encoded protein is CASSNTGPGNTIYF.

The chain's CDR3 is CASSWGQVTGELFF. The CDR3 region has the DNA TGTGCCAGCTCATGGGGACAGGTCACCGGGGAGCTGTTTTTT. This rearrangement joins TRBV18 to TRBJ2-2; 8 nucleotides line up with TRBD1. The CDR3 has 14 amino acids. V trimming: 5 bases; J trimming: 4 bases; junction bases outside the gene matches: 3. Germline CDR1 is KGHSH and CDR2 is LQKENI. Complete variable domain (other parts from reference TRBV18 and TRBJ2-2): NAGVMQNPRHLVRRRGQEARLRCSPMKGHSHVYWYRQLPEEGLKFMVYLQKENIIDESGMPKERFSAEFPKEGPSILRIQQVVRGDSAAYFCASSWGQVTGELFFGEGSRLTVL.

The chain has TRBV7-9 and TRBJ2-5; maybe TRBD1 (6 bases). Trimming took 7 bases from V and 5 from J, leaving 17 bases between them. The germline gives CDR1 SEHNR, CDR2 FQNEAQ (reference sequence). The CDR3 runs to 14 residues. Here the CDR3 reads CASTVVGALETQYF. CDR3 nucleotides: TGTGCCAGCACCGTAGTGGGGGCCCTGGAGACCCAGTACTTC.

V is TRBV28 and J is TRBJ2-7; 8 nucleotides match TRBD2. The CDR3 length is 16 residues. Germline lookup yields CDR1 MDHEN and CDR2 SYDVKM. V gave up 6 bases and J gave up 4 bases; unmatched junction bases: 14. The CDR3 region is CASSSGGATAFYEQYF. In DNA, the CDR3 is TGTGCCAGCAGCTCCGGGGGGGCAACAGCCTTTTACGAGCAGTACTTC.

This chain uses TRBV9 with TRBJ2-3; 7 positions agree with TRBD2. CDR1 is SGDLS, CDR2 YYNGEE, per germline. Trimming at V came to 1 base and at J to 6 bases, leaving 5 bases not matched to a gene. The CDR3 runs to 14 residues. DNA for the CDR3: TGTGCCAGCAGCGTATATGGGGGAGGGGATACGCAGTATTTT. It is translated as CASSVYGGGDTQYF.